The entry below gives a single TCR beta chain sequence along with its context. Its antigen is not yet known. Per-base quality was not reported, and no clone a single base away is much larger than it. V is shortened by 0 bases, J by 1 base, and the region joining them spans 13 bases. From the cysteine through the phenylalanine, the CDR3 covers 16 amino acids. The entry retains the CDR3 DNA only, 48 bases that are in frame from base 1. The germline V gene encodes CDR1 SGHDT and CDR2 YYEEEE. TCRbeta CDR3 regions were amplified from genomic DNA by means of the immunoSEQ Assay, a bias-controlled multiplex PCR. From the authors' description of their analysis: Nucleated cell counts per sample were estimated from amplification of reference gene primers within the assay. To quantify the absolute abundance of each unique TCRbeta CDR3 rearrangement, sequence reads were collapsed and filtered. For each sample, productive Simpson clonality was calculated as the square root of Simpson's diversity index across productive rearrangements. The table comes from immuneACCESS by way of TCRdb, which keeps in-frame sequences with V and J called. Part of the clones is missing from these tables; in studies checked, under half for an unresolved V gene and the rest for unknown reasons. The DNA was the basis for D and trimming; V, J and clone size are from that table. This sample is represented by over 250,000 clones; approximately 84% of them were singletons. The ten largest clonotypes hold more than 1.2% of the sample.

At one collaborating source in Seattle, patients were enrolled during active infection and were followed longitudinally through the course of disease. Collaborating institutions collected whole blood in K2EDTA tubes following their own protocols. For TCRbeta analysis, collaborators shipped samples as frozen whole blood, isolated PBMCs, or DNA extracted from either of those sample types. The entry originates in a study of blood T cell repertoires in COVID-19 (dated by TCRdb to the early 2020s). Regarding the study in general: Samples from collaborators originated in the United States, Italy and Spain and spanned both the acute and convalescent phases of COVID-19. Samples were obtained from the ongoing ImmuneRACE study (first 160 participants) and from over 1,000 subjects provided by 6 global collaborators. Sample metadata almost always included a de-identified subject ID, COVID-19 status, age in years and sex. The dataset comprised deeply sampled blood TCRbeta repertoires from subjects exposed to, actively infected with, or recovered from COVID-19. The repertoires were released in a freely available public database intended as a resource for research on the immune response to SARS-CoV-2. HLA class I and class II types, where available, came from metadata supplied by the sample provider rather than from assay-based typing. The prospective study material was composed of cDNA or gDNA derived from T cells, B-cell-depleted T cells, or PBMCs.

General findings and caveats noted by the study authors: The quantity of clinical and demographic metadata differed by source and by participant and was supplied without curation.

The source is a human donor with COVID-19, enrolled during active disease. The donor label of this sample is uncertain. The chain is assembled from TRBV5-6 and TRBJ1-2, and TRBD1 may be the D gene, going by 5 matching bases. The specimen sequenced was peripheral blood. The CDR3 region: CASSLETVMRNYGYTF. The DNA sequence is given as TGTGCCAGCAGCTTGGAGACAGTCATGCGTAACTATGGCTACACCTTC.